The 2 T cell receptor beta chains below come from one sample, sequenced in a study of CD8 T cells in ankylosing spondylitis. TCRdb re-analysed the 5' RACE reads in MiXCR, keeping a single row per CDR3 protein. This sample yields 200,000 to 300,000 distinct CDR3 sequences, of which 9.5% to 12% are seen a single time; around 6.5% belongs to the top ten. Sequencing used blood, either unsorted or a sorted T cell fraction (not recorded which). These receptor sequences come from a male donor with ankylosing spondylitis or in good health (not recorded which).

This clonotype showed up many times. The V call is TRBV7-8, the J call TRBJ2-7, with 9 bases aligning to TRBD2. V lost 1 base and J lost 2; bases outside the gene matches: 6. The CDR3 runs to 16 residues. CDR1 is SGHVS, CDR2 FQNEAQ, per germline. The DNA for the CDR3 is TGTGCCAGCAGCTTAGGAGCTAGCGGGGATCCCTACGAGCAGTACTTC. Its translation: CASSLGASGDPYEQYF.

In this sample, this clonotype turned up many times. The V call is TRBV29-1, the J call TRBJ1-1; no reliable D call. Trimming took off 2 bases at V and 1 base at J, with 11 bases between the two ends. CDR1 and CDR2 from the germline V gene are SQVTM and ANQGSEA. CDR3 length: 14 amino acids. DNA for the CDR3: TGCAGCGTTGAAAGGAGGGCAGAGAACACTGAAGCTTTCTTT. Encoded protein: CSVERRAENTEAFF.